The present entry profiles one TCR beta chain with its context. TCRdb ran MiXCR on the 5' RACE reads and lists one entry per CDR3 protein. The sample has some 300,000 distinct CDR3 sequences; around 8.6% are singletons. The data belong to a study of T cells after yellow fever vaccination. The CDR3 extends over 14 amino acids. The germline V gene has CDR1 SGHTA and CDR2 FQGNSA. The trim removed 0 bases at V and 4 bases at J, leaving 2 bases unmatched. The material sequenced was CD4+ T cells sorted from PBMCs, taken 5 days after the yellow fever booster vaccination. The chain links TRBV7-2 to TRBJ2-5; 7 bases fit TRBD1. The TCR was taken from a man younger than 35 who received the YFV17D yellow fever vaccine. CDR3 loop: CASSLADRVETQYF. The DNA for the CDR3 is TGTGCCAGCAGCTTAGCCGACAGGGTAGAGACCCAGTACTTC.